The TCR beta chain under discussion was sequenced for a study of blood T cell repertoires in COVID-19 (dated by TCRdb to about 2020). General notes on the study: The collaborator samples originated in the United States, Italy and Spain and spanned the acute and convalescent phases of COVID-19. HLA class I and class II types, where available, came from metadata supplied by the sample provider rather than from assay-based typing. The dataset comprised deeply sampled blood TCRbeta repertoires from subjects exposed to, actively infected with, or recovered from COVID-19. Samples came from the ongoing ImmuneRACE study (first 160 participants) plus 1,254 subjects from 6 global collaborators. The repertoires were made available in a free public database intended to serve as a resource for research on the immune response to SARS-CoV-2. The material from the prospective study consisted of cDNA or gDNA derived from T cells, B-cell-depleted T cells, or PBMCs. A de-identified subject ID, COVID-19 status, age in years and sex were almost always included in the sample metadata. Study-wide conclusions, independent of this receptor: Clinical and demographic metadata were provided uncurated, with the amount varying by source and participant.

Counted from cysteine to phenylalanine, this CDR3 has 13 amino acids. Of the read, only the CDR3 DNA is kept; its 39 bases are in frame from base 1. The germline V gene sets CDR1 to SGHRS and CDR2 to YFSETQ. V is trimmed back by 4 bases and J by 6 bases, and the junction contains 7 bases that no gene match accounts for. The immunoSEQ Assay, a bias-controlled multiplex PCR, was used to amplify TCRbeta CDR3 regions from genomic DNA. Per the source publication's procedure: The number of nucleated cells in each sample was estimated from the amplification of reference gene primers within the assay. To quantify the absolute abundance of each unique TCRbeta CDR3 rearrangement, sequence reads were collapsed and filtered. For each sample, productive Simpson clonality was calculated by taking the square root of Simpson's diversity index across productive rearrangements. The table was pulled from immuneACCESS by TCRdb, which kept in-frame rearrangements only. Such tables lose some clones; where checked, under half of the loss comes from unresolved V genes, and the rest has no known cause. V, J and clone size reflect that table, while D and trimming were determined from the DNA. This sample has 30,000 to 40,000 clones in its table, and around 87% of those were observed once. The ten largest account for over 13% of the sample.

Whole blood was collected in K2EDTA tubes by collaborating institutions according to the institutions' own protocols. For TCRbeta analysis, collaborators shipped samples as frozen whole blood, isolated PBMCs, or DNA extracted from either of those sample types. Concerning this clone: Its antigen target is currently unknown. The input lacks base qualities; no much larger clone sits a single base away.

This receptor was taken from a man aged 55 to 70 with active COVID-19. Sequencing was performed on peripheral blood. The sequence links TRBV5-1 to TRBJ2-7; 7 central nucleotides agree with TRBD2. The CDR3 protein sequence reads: CASSAGTISEQYF. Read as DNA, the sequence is TGCGCCAGCAGCGCCGGGACTATCTCCGAGCAGTACTTC.